The clone carrying this T cell receptor beta chain occurred a few times. This sample was taken from a study of human T cells and chemical hapten exposure. Authors' analysis steps: With a range of 23,224 to 690,600, the median per sample was roughly 95,000 TCRs. TCRdb re-derived calls from the 5' RACE reads in MiXCR, one entry per CDR3 protein. The V and J calls were not made by the authors but by TCRdb's processing. The sample shows approximately 80,000 distinct CDR3 sequences, roughly 15% of them seen only once. Germline CDR1 SQVTM, CDR2 ANQGSEA. The V and J ends lost 3 bases and 7 bases, in that order; junction bases with no gene match: 10. There are 15 residues in the CDR3. Extraction yielded total RNA from whole blood (unfractionated).

The V gene is TRBV29-1, the J gene TRBJ2-5, with 11 nucleotides matching TRBD2. The receptor was derived from a female donor in good health. The chain's CDR3 is CSVDGSGRAEGTQYF. CDR3 coding DNA: TGCAGCGTTGACGGTAGCGGGAGGGCAGAGGGGACCCAGTACTTC.